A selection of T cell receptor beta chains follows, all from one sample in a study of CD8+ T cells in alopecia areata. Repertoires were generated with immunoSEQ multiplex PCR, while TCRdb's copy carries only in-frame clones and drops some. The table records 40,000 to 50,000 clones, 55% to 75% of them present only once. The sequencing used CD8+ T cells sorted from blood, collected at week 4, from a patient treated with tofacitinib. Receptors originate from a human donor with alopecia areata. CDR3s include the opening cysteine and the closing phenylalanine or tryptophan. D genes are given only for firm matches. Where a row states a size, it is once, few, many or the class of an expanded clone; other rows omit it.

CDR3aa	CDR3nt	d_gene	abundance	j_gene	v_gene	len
CSVEDRDTVGDEQYF	TGCAGCGTTGAAGATCGGGACACGGTAGGGGACGAGCAGTACTTC	-	-	TRBJ2-7	TRBV29-1	15
CASSGLGDSNQPQHF	TGTGCCAGCAGTGGACTAGGGGATAGCAATCAGCCCCAGCATTTT	-	-	TRBJ1-5	TRBV2	15
CAWETVRNTEAFF	TGTGCCTGGGAGACAGTAAGGAACACTGAAGCTTTCTTT	-	-	TRBJ1-1	TRBV30	13
CSVMPPQQGNEQFF	TGCAGCGTTATGCCCCCTCAACAGGGCAATGAGCAGTTCTTC	-	few	TRBJ2-1	TRBV29-1	14
CAWGDSSYEQYF	TGTGCCTGGGGGGACAGCTCCTACGAGCAGTACTTC	TRBD1	-	TRBJ2-7	TRBV30	12
CASSPSTGGISYEQYF	TGTGCCAGCAGTCCCTCGACAGGGGGCATCTCCTACGAGCAGTACTTC	TRBD1	-	TRBJ2-7	TRBV27	16
CASSIGTGGGSETQYF	TGTGCCAGTAGTATAGGGACAGGGGGCGGGAGCGAGACCCAGTACTTC	TRBD1	few	TRBJ2-5	TRBV19	16
CASSPTVANTGELFF	TGTGCCAGCAGTCCGACAGTCGCGAACACCGGGGAGCTGTTTTTT	-	-	TRBJ2-2	TRBV27	15
CAWSPGPYYEQYF	TGTGCCTGGTCCCCGGGGCCATATTACGAGCAGTACTTC	-	-	TRBJ2-7	TRBV30	13
CASSLSGASYNEQFF	TGTGCCAGCAGCTTGTCGGGGGCCTCCTACAATGAGCAGTTCTTC	-	-	TRBJ2-1	TRBV7-3	15